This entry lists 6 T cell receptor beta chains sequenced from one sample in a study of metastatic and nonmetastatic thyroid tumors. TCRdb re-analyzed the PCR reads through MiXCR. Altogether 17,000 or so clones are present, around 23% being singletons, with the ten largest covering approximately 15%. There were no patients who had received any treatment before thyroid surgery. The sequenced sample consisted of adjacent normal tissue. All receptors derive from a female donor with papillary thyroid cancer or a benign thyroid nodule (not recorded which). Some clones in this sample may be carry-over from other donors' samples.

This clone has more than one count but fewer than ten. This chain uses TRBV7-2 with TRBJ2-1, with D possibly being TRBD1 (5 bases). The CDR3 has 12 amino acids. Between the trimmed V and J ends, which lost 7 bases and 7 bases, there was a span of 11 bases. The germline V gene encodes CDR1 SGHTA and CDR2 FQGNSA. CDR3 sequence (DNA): TGTGCCAGCACCCAAGGGGTAAATGAGCAGTTCTTC. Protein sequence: CASTQGVNEQFF.

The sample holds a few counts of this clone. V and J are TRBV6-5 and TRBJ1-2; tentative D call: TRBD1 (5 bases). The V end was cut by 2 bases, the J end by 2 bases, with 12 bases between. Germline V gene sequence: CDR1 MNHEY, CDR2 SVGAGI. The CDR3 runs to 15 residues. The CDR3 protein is CASSYARTPNYGYTF. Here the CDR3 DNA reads TGTGCCAGCAGTTACGCACGGACACCGAACTATGGCTACACCTTC.

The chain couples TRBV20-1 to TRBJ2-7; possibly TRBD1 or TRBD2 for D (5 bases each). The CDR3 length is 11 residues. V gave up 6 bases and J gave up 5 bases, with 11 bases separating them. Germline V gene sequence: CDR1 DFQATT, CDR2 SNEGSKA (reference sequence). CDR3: CSARSGHEQYF. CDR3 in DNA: TGCAGTGCCAGGTCGGGGCACGAGCAGTACTTC.

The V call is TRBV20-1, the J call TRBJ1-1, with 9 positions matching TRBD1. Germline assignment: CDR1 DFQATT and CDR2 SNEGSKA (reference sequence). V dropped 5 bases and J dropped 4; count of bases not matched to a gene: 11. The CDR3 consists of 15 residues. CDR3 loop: CSAWTGEGKGTEAFF. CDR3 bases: TGCAGTGCTTGGACAGGGGAGGGCAAGGGCACTGAAGCTTTCTTT.

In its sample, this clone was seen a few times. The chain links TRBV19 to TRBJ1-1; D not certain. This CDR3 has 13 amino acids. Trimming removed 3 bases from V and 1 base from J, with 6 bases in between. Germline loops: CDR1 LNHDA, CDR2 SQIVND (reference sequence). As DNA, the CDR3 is TGTGCCAGTAGTATCACGAGGAACACTGAAGCTTTCTTT. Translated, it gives CASSITRNTEAFF.

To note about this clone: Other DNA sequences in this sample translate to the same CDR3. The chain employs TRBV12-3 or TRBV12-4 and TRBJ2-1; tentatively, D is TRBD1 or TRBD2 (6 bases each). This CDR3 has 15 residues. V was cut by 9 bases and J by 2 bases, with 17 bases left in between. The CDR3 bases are TGTGCCAGTACCAGGACGGAGGGGGCCTACAATGAGCAGTTCTTC. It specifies CASTRTEGAYNEQFF.